Listed below are T cell receptor beta chains from one sample, sequenced in a study of T cell changes during pregnancy in multiple sclerosis. This table comes from immunoSEQ multiplex PCR, and its TCRdb copy is limited to in-frame clones, with some not included. The sample consists of approximately 68,000 clones, around 91% of them appearing once. Sequences were derived from peripheral blood, sampled in the third trimester of pregnancy. These receptors were taken from a female donor in good health, enrolled as a control in a pregnancy study. Each CDR3 is given with its conserved first and last residue. Fields, in order: V gene, J gene, CDR3 protein.

>TRBV6-5|TRBJ1-4
CASRHPGGAGKLFF
>TRBV14|TRBJ1-2
CASSQVLTGQGYTF
>TRBV6-5|TRBJ2-7
CASSWSRGEQYF
>TRBV4-3|TRBJ1-2
CASSHRRQGRAIANYGYTF
>TRBV6-5|TRBJ1-1
CASKIGASTEAFF
>TRBV7-7|TRBJ2-5
CASSLGATQETQYF
>TRBV18|TRBJ1-2
CASSRGQGSANYGYTF
>TRBV19|TRBJ1-1
CASSMDRGGNEAFF
>TRBV7-9|TRBJ2-7
CASSSRDRGPHEQYF
>TRBV7-9|TRBJ2-6
CASSSTGFSGANVLTF
>TRBV6-5|TRBJ2-7
CASSYDTRGSYEQYF
>TRBV7-7|TRBJ1-2
CASSPLRTGDGYTF
>TRBV18|TRBJ2-7
CASSPLREYGASGAYEQYF
>TRBV5-1|TRBJ1-4
CASRSYGGPRPNEKLFF
>TRBV6-1|TRBJ1-5
CASSEQTGGNQPQHF
>TRBV7-2|TRBJ2-2
CASSHRARGPYTGELFF
>TRBV19|TRBJ1-2
CASSAGQGGGYTF
>TRBV6-5|TRBJ2-3
CASTGTSGRTDTQYF
>TRBV4-1|TRBJ2-5
CASSQDGRGETQYF
>TRBV6-1|TRBJ1-6
CASTSRGGFNSPLHF
>TRBV4-2|TRBJ2-7
CASSLEEGQGGYEQYF
>TRBV9|TRBJ2-7
CASSPGTSGVSYEQYF
>TRBV7-9|TRBJ1-1
CASSVQLNTEAFF
>TRBV18|TRBJ2-5
CASSPWLNRGEETQYF
>TRBV9|TRBJ1-2
CASSFYRDSLSGGYTF
>TRBV28|TRBJ1-5
CASTGGGGYQPQHF
>TRBV6-1|TRBJ2-7
CASSEAARLAGAYEQYF